This entry features one T cell receptor (beta chain) sequence. This clonotype is large (0.1 to 1%). What antigen it recognizes has not been identified. No quality values exist for individual bases; no much larger clone is one base distant. This entry is derived from a study of yellow fever vaccine responses in identical twins (dated by TCRdb to the late 2010s). About the study as a whole: The study precisely tracked vaccine-responding T cell clones in identical twins.

The CDR3 goes from the cysteine to the phenylalanine over 13 residues. The kept DNA is CDR3 alone, 39 bases in frame from the first base. The germline V gene sets CDR1 to SQVTM and CDR2 to ANQGSEA. At the junction V is shortened by 6 bases and J by 0 bases, with 12 bases in between. The protocol used for the library was RT-PCR. Sequencing was performed on an Illumina HiSeq 2500. The public reads were reanalyzed by TCRdb: fastp trimming at Q25, MiXCR alignment, in-frame beta chains only. Identical CDR3 protein sequences are pooled into one entry, listed with their most common genes and DNA. The sample yields roughly 18,000 distinct CDR3 sequences; 61% were counted once. The biggest ten clones account for more than 7% of the sample. Results the study describes overall, beyond this receptor: The authors reported that the T cell response to vaccination in identical twins appeared partly convergent and partly personalized.

The clonotype comes from a woman aged 18-29 years who received the yellow fever vaccine. Donor details come from another sample of the same person, matched by shared clones. The chain is encoded by TRBV29-1 joined to TRBJ2-7; the D gene remains uncertain. This material consisted of T cells from blood (PBMCs), unsorted or a sorted subset (not recorded which), taken before or after yellow fever vaccination (not recorded which). The CDR3 region reads CSVVKDSSYEQYF. At the DNA level, the sequence is TGCAGCGTAGTTAAAGATTCCTCCTACGAGCAGTACTTC.